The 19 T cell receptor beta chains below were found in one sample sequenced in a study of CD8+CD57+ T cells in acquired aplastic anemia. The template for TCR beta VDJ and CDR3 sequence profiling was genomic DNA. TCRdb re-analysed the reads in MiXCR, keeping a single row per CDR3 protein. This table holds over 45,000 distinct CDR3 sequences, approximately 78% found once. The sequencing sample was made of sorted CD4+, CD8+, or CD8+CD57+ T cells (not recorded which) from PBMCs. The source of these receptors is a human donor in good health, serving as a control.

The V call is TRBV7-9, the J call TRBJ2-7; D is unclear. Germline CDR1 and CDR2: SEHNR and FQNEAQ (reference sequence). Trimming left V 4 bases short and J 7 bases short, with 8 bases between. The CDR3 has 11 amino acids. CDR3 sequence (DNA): TGTGCCAGCAGCTATGGGTCGGAGCAGTACTTC. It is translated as CASSYGSEQYF.

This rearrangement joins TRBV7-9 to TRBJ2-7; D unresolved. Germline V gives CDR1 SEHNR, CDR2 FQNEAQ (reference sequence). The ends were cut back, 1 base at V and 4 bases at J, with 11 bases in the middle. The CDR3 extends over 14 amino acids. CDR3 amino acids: CASSLEGGVYEQYF. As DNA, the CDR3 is TGTGCCAGCAGCTTAGAGGGTGGAGTATACGAGCAGTACTTC. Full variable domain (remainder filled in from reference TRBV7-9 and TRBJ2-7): DTGVSQNPRHKITKRGQNVTFRCDPISEHNRLYWYRQTLGQGPEFLTYFQNEAQLEKSRLLSDRFSAERPKGSFSTLEIQRTEQGDSAMYLCASSLEGGVYEQYFGPGTRLTVT.

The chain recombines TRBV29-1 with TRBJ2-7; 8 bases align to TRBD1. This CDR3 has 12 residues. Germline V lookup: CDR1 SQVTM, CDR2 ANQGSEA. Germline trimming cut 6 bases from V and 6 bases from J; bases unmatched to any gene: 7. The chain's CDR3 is CSVGQGTTEQYF. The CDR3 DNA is TGCAGCGTAGGACAGGGAACTACCGAGCAGTACTTC.

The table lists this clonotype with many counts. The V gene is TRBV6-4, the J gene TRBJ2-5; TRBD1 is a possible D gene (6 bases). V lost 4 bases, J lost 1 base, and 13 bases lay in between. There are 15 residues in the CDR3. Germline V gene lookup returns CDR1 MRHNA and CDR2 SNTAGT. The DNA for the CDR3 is TGTGCCAGCAGTGGAAGCCCAGGGGCCCAAGAGACCCAGTACTTC. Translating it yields CASSGSPGAQETQYF.

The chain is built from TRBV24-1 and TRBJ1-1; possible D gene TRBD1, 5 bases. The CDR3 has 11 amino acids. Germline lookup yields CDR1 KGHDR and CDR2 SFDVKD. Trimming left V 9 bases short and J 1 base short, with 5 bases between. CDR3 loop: CATQGNTEAFF. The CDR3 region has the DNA TGTGCCACCCAGGGGAACACTGAAGCTTTCTTT.

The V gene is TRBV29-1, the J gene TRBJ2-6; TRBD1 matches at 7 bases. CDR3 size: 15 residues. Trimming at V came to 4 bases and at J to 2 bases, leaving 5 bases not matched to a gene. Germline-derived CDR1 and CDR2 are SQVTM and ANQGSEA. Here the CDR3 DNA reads TGCAGCGTTGTGACAGGGTTGACTGGGGCCAACGTCCTGACTTTC. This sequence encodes CSVVTGLTGANVLTF.

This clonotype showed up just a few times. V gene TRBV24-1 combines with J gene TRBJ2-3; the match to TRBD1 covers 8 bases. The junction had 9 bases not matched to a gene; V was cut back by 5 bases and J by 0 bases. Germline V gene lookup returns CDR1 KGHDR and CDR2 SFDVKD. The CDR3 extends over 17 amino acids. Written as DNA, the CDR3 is TGTGCCACCAGTGCCCATCGGACAGGGTCTAGCACAGATACGCAGTATTTT. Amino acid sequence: CATSAHRTGSSTDTQYF.

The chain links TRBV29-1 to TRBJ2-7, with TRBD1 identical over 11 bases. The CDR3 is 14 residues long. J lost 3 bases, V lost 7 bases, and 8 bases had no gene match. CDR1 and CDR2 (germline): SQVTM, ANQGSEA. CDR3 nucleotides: TGCAGCGCTCGAACCGGGACAGGGGGCTACGAGCAGTACTTC. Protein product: CSARTGTGGYEQYF.

For the CDR3, the DNA is TGTGCCAGCAGCGACGACTGGACAGGGTTAGAGACCCAGTACTTC. It translates to CASSDDWTGLETQYF. The rearrangement links TRBV7-2 to TRBJ2-5; 8 nucleotides agree with TRBD1. The V gene end was trimmed by 5 bases and the J gene end by 4 bases; junction bases not matched to a gene: 9. CDR3 length: 15 residues. Germline CDR1 and CDR2: SGHTA and FQGNSA.

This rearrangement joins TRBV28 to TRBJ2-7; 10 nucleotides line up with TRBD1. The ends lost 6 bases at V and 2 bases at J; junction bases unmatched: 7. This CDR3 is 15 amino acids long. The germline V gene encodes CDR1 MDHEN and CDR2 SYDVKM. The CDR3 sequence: CASRTPGTGAYEQYF. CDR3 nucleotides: TGTGCCAGCAGAACCCCAGGGACAGGGGCCTACGAGCAGTACTTC.

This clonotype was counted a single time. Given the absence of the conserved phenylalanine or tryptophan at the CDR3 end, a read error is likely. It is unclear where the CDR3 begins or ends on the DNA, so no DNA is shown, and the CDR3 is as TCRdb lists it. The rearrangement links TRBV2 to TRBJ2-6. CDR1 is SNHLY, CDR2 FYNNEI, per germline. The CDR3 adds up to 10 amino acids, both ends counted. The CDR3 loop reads CASSDQHSYT.

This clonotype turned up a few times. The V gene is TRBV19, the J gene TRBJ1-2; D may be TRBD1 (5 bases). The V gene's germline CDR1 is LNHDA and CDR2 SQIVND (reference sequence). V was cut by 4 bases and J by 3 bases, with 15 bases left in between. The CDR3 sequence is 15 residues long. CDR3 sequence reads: CASSSPRGGDYGYTF. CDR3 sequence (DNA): TGTGCCAGTAGTAGCCCCCGAGGAGGGGACTATGGCTACACCTTC.

The CDR3 loop reads CATTTPPIGGSPLHF. The CDR3 nucleotides read TGTGCCACCACTACCCCCCCTATCGGCGGTTCACCCCTCCACTTT. The chain employs TRBV24-1 and TRBJ1-6; D uncertain. From germline, CDR1 is KGHDR and CDR2 SFDVKD. This CDR3 has 15 residues. V was pared by 8 bases and J by 9 bases, with 19 bases between.

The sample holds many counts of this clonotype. CDR3 amino acids: CASSLKTSGNEQFF. CDR3 coding DNA: TGTGCCAGCAGCTTAAAGACTAGCGGCAATGAGCAGTTCTTC. This chain joins TRBV7-9 and TRBJ2-1; TRBD2 aligns across 9 bases. V was pared by 2 bases and J by 6 bases, with 2 bases of the junction left unmatched. This CDR3 comprises 14 residues. Looked up from germline, CDR1 is SEHNR and CDR2 is FQNEAQ (reference sequence). The variable domain in full, completed from reference TRBV7-9 and TRBJ2-1, reads DTGVSQNPRHKITKRGQNVTFRCDPISEHNRLYWYRQTLGQGPEFLTYFQNEAQLEKSRLLSDRFSAERPKGSFSTLEIQRTEQGDSAMYLCASSLKTSGNEQFFGPGTRLTVL.

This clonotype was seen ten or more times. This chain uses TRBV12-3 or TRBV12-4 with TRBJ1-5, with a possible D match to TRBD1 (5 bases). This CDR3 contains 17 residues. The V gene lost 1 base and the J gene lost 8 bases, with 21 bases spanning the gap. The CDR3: CASSLGPAAGWGEPQHF. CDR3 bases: TGTGCCAGCAGTTTAGGCCCCGCCGCAGGGTGGGGGGAGCCCCAGCATTTT.

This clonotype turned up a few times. CDR3 residues: CASSQGNTEAFF. As DNA, the CDR3 is TGTGCCAGCAGCCAAGGGAACACTGAAGCTTTCTTT. The chain uses TRBV9 and TRBJ1-1; D not resolved. Germline V gene data show CDR1 as SGDLS and CDR2 as YYNGEE. The ends were cut back, 4 bases at V and 1 base at J, with 5 bases in the middle. This CDR3 has 12 residues.

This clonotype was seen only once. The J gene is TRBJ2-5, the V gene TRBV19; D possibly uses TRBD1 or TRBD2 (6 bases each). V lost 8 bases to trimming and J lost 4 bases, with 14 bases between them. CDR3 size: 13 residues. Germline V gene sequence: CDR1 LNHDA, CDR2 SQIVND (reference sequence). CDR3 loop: CASQGQGGETQYF. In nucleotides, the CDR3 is TGTGCCAGTCAGGGGCAGGGAGGAGAGACCCAGTACTTC.

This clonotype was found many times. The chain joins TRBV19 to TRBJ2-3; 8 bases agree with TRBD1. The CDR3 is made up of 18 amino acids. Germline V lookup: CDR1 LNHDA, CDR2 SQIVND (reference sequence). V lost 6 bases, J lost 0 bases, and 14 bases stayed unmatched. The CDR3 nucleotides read TGTGCCAGTAGCCTGACAGGGGAAGGGCCAACTAGCACAGATACGCAGTATTTT. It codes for CASSLTGEGPTSTDTQYF.

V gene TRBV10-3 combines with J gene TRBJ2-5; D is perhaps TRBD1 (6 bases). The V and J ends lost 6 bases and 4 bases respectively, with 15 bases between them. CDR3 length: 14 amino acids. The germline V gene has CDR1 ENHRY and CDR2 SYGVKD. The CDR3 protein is CAIREQGGRETQYF. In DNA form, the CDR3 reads TGTGCCATCAGGGAACAGGGCGGGCGAGAGACCCAGTACTTC.